The sequence of this T cell receptor (beta chain) was determined in a study of cytomegalovirus exposure and HLA in healthy donors. Study-wide results and caveats: It was in a later analysis that TCR association rates were seen to vary by HLA locus, highest for DRB1 and lowest for HLA-C. Cytomegalovirus association was assigned to more than 150 TCR beta chains.

Each donor was nominally healthy when sampled (though unrecorded immune exposures were likely). Primers: 60 Vbeta forward and 13 Jbeta reverse. Authors' data handling: About 80 million unique TCR beta chains, some 9.9 million of them shared, were counted by a later analysis. Here immunoSEQ multiplex PCR was the method, and the copy in TCRdb shows in-frame clones only, minus some. D and trimming were read from the DNA, whereas the V and J calls and clone size are those reported in that table. The repertoire holds more than 80,000 clones, with about four fifths as singletons. Germline V gene lookup returns CDR1 MGHRA and CDR2 YSYEKL. This CDR3 region has 14 residues. V was pared by 4 bases and J by 5 bases, with 4 bases of the junction left unmatched. This clone turned up a few times. Its antigen remains unknown.

The sample comprised PBMCs. The chain is built from TRBV4-1 and TRBJ1-1, with 10 positions matching TRBD1. This TCR came from a man aged 60-69 years in good health and CMV-seronegative. CDR3 in DNA: TGCGCCAGCAGCCGCCTGGGACAGGGGACTGAAGCTTTCTTT. Translated: CASSRLGQGTEAFF.